Listed below are T cell receptor beta chains from one sample, sequenced in a study of cytomegalovirus exposure and HLA in healthy donors. Using immunoSEQ multiplex PCR, the repertoire was profiled, and TCRdb retains in-frame clones only, with some absent. The profile covers more than 20,000 clones, with about four fifths appearing a single time and 3.5% to 5.5% taken by the ten largest. The sample comprised PBMCs. The receptors come from a male donor in good health and CMV-seronegative. CDR3s include the opening cysteine and the closing phenylalanine or tryptophan. Fields, in order: clone size, V gene, D gene, J gene, CDR3 protein, CDR3 DNA. The D gene is left open where the match is weak. The listing skips clone size in some rows; elsewhere it reads once, few, many or a size class.

abundance: NA
v_gene: TRBV6-1
d_gene: TRBD2
j_gene: TRBJ2-7
CDR3aa: CASSEWGGSSYEQYF
CDR3nt: TGTGCCAGCAGTGAATGGGGGGGGAGCTCCTACGAGCAGTACTTC

abundance: NA
v_gene: TRBV7-3
d_gene: TRBD2
j_gene: TRBJ2-1
CDR3aa: CASSFLHLAGDYNEQFF
CDR3nt: TGTGCCAGCAGCTTTTTACATCTAGCGGGAGATTACAATGAGCAGTTCTTC

abundance: NA
v_gene: TRBV4-3
d_gene: NA
j_gene: TRBJ2-1
CDR3aa: CASSQDPSASSYNEQFF
CDR3nt: TGCGCCAGCAGCCAAGATCCTAGCGCTAGCTCCTACAATGAGCAGTTCTTC

abundance: NA
v_gene: TRBV4-2
d_gene: NA
j_gene: TRBJ2-2
CDR3aa: CASSPGRQANTGELFF
CDR3nt: TGTGCCAGCAGCCCAGGAAGGCAGGCGAACACCGGGGAGCTGTTTTTT

abundance: few
v_gene: TRBV2
d_gene: TRBD2
j_gene: TRBJ2-7
CDR3aa: CASTERGDGGRANEQYF
CDR3nt: TGTGCCAGCACCGAAAGGGGTGATGGCGGGAGGGCAAACGAGCAGTACTTC

abundance: NA
v_gene: TRBV7-2
d_gene: NA
j_gene: TRBJ2-7
CDR3aa: CASSSMDSQESSYEQYF
CDR3nt: TGTGCCAGCAGCTCGATGGACAGCCAAGAAAGCTCCTACGAGCAGTACTTC

abundance: NA
v_gene: TRBV7-9
d_gene: NA
j_gene: TRBJ2-1
CDR3aa: CASSLASEQFF
CDR3nt: TGTGCCAGCAGCTTAGCTAGTGAGCAGTTCTTC

abundance: NA
v_gene: TRBV28
d_gene: TRBD1
j_gene: TRBJ1-2
CDR3aa: CASRSLPKQGADGYGYTF
CDR3nt: TGTGCCAGCAGATCGCTTCCTAAACAGGGGGCAGATGGCTATGGCTACACCTTC

abundance: few
v_gene: TRBV6-5
d_gene: TRBD1
j_gene: TRBJ1-4
CDR3aa: CASSYLGQGHEKLFF
CDR3nt: TGTGCCAGCAGTTACCTCGGACAGGGACATGAAAAACTGTTTTTT

abundance: NA
v_gene: TRBV5-6
d_gene: TRBD1
j_gene: TRBJ2-1
CDR3aa: CASRSTGPRDRLSGEQFF
CDR3nt: TGTGCCAGCAGGTCAACAGGACCCCGGGACAGGCTTTCAGGTGAGCAGTTCTTC

abundance: few
v_gene: TRBV4-3
d_gene: NA
j_gene: TRBJ2-3
CDR3aa: CASSQGHGITSTDTQYF
CDR3nt: TGCGCCAGCAGCCAAGGACACGGAATAACTAGCACAGATACGCAGTATTTT